A single sample gave rise to the 6 T cell receptor beta chains below, sequenced in a study of T cell responses to AZD1222 COVID-19 vaccine. The method was immunoSEQ multiplex PCR; TCRdb's version includes in-frame clones alone and lacks a portion of them. The data hold nearly 110,000 clones, with around 91% observed a single time. This material consisted of peripheral blood, taken on day 0 of AZD1222 vaccination. The origin of the receptors is an adult in good health.

V usage is TRBV10-3 and J usage is TRBJ2-3; 9 positions agree with TRBD2. Germline V gives CDR1 ENHRY, CDR2 SYGVKD. The CDR3 sequence is 19 residues long. With 0 bases clipped from V and 1 base from J, the junction kept 11 bases outside the gene matches. DNA for the CDR3: TGTGCCATCAGTGAGTCGAGTGGCTTAGCGGGGGTGGGCACAGATACGCAGTATTTT. This gives the protein CAISESSGLAGVGTDTQYF.

The V and J genes are TRBV7-2 and TRBJ2-7; 9 positions match TRBD1. Germline CDR1 and CDR2: SGHTA and FQGNSA. Losses at the gene ends were 3 bases for V and 4 bases for J; bases not matched to a gene: 7. The CDR3 has 15 residues. The CDR3 region has the DNA TGTGCCAGCAGCTTTAGGACAGGGGTGAGGTACGAGCAGTACTTC. Translated, it gives CASSFRTGVRYEQYF.

The chain employs TRBV9 and TRBJ1-2; perhaps TRBD1 as D (5 bases). V lost 4 bases and J 6 bases, leaving 13 bases between the germline ends. CDR3 length equals 13 residues. Germline CDR1 and CDR2: SGDLS and YYNGEE. DNA of the CDR3: TGTGCCAGCAGCCCCAATGGGGGTGATGGCTACACCTTC. Translating gives CASSPNGGDGYTF.

V gene TRBV29-1 combines with J gene TRBJ1-2; D unresolved. This CDR3 contains 12 residues. Between the trimmed V and J ends, which lost 4 bases and 4 bases, there was a span of 10 bases. Germline CDR1 and CDR2: SQVTM and ANQGSEA. In DNA form, the CDR3 reads TGCAGCGTTGGAAGCCAGACCTATGGCTACACCTTC. Amino acid sequence: CSVGSQTYGYTF.

The count of this clone is one. The gene calls are TRBV7-8 and TRBJ1-1; D uncertain. This CDR3 spans 14 amino acids. The V gene lost 5 bases and the J gene lost 2 bases, with 12 bases spanning the gap. Looked up from germline, CDR1 is SGHVS and CDR2 is FQNEAQ. The chain's CDR3 is CASSQDRLNTEAFF. The DNA for the CDR3 is TGTGCCAGCAGCCAAGATCGGCTTAACACTGAAGCTTTCTTT.

This chain links TRBV27 with TRBJ1-1, with D unresolved. Germline V gives CDR1 MNHEY, CDR2 SMNVEV (reference sequence). Trimming took off 5 bases at V and 2 bases at J, with 9 bases between the two ends. CDR3 length: 13 amino acids. CDR3 sequence reads: CASSVFRNTEAFF. The CDR3 DNA follows: TGTGCCAGCAGTGTGTTCAGAAACACTGAAGCTTTCTTT.